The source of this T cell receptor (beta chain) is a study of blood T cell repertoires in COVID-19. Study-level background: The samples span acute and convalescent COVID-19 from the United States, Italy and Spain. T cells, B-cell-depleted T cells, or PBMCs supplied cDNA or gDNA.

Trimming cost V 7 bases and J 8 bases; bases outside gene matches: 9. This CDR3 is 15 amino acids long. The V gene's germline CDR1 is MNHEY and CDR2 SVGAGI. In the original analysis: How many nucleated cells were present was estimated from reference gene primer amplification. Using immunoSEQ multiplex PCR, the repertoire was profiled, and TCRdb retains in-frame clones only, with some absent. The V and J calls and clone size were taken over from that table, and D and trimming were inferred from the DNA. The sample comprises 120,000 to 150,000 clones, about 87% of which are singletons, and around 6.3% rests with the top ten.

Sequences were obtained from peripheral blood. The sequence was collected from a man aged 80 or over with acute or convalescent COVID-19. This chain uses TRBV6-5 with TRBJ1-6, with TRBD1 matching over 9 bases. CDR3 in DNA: TGTGCCAGCACCCGGGACAGGGCCGATGATTCACCCCTCCACTTT. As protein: CASTRDRADDSPLHF.